The T cell receptor (beta chain) under discussion was sequenced for a study of blood T cell repertoires in COVID-19. Using immunoSEQ multiplex PCR, the repertoire was profiled, and TCRdb retains in-frame clones only, with some absent. Altogether 110,000 to 150,000 clones are present, 75% to 90% being singletons, with the ten largest covering about 3.5%. The CDR3 totals 16 residues. Germline lookup yields CDR1 SGDLS and CDR2 YYNGEE. The ends lost 2 bases at V and 1 base at J; junction bases unmatched: 5. The sequencing sample was made of peripheral blood. The sequence was collected from a man aged 65-85 years who had recovered from COVID-19. V and J are TRBV9 and TRBJ2-7, with 11 bases aligning to TRBD1. CDR3 protein: CASSVGTGGISYEQYF. The CDR3 bases are TGTGCCAGCAGCGTCGGGACAGGGGGGATTTCCTACGAGCAGTACTTC.